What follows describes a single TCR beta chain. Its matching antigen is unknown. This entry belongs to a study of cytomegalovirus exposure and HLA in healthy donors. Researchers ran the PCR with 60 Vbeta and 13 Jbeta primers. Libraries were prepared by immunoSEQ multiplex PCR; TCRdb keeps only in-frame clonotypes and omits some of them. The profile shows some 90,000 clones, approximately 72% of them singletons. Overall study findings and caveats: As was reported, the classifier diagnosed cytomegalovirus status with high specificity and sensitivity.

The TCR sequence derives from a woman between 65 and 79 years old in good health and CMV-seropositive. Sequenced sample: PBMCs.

The CDR3 reads CASSLTGQRNEKLFF. In nucleotides, the CDR3 is TGTGCCAGCAGCTTAACGGGACAGCGTAATGAAAAACTGTTTTTT. The V call is TRBV7-3, the J call TRBJ1-4; TRBD1 aligns across 7 bases. The junction had 2 bases not matched to a gene; V was cut back by 0 bases and J by 4 bases. The CDR3 totals 15 residues. Germline V lookup: CDR1 SGHTA, CDR2 FQGTGA.